The clone carrying this T cell receptor beta chain was counted at least ten times. TCRdb re-derived calls from the PCR reads in MiXCR, one entry per CDR3 protein. The data contain 15,000 to 20,000 distinct CDR3 sequences, approximately 46% of them singletons. This sample was included in a study of tumor-infiltrating lymphocytes in oesophageal squamous cell carcinoma. With 7 bases removed from V and 1 base from J, the gap between germline ends came to 12 bases. This CDR3 region has 13 residues. Germline assignment: CDR1 SGHRS and CDR2 YFSETQ. The J gene is TRBJ2-7, the V gene TRBV5-1, with D perhaps TRBD1 (5 bases). This receptor was obtained from a female donor with esophageal squamous cell carcinoma. Input material: normal esophageal tissue next to the tumor. The CDR3 nucleotides read TGCGCCAGCGCTAAGGACAATTCCTACGAGCAGTACTTC. Amino acid sequence: CASAKDNSYEQYF.